Described below is a single T cell receptor (beta chain) sequence and its context. The target antigen is unknown. This sample is part of a study of tumor-infiltrating lymphocytes in localized non-small cell lung cancer. Findings and limits, study-wide: Compared with uninvolved lung, tumors showed higher T cell infiltration by TCRbeta sequencing. Available tissue quantity limited TCR sequencing to a patient subset.

Data came from immunoSEQ multiplex PCR; TCRdb stores just in-frame clones and leaves some out. This sample has some 9,300 clones; approximately 78% occur once, and the top ten carry around 8.9%. From germline, CDR1 is LNHDA and CDR2 SQIVND (reference sequence). This CDR3 contains 14 residues. V gave up 2 bases and J gave up 0 bases, with 4 bases separating them. This receptor was identified in a human donor with non-small cell lung cancer. The sample taken for sequencing was lung tumor tissue. The chain uses TRBV19 and TRBJ2-2; D is unclear. The CDR3 nucleotides are TGTGCCAGTAGTATACGACCGAACACCGGGGAGCTGTTTTTT. It encodes CASSIRPNTGELFF.